The entry below describes one TCR beta chain. The antigen it recognizes is unknown. The DNA is omitted, as the CDR3 cannot be located on it reliably, and the CDR3 follows TCRdb's listing. The library was built by means of the immunoSEQ multiplex PCR assay. The immuneACCESS repertoire file appears here via TCRdb, limited to in-frame rearrangements. These files lack a portion of the clones; in checked studies, under half of the deficit traces to unresolved V genes, and the cause of the others is not known. The sample table shows tens of thousands of clones, and 85% to 95% are seen once. Roughly 2% of the sample is held by the ten biggest clonotypes. This entry belongs to a study of T cell changes during pregnancy in multiple sclerosis (dated by TCRdb to 2018 to 2020). For the wider study: The study looked at changes in the T cell repertoire across pregnancy in women with multiple sclerosis.

This clonotype was obtained from a female donor in good health, enrolled as a control in a pregnancy study. The input for sequencing was peripheral blood, taken in the third trimester of pregnancy.

CDR3 protein: CASSSSGRGVWEAFF. The chain links TRBV28 with TRBJ1-1. The CDR3 contains 15 residues, cysteine and phenylalanine counted. In the germline V gene, CDR1 corresponds to MDHEN and CDR2 to SYDVKM.